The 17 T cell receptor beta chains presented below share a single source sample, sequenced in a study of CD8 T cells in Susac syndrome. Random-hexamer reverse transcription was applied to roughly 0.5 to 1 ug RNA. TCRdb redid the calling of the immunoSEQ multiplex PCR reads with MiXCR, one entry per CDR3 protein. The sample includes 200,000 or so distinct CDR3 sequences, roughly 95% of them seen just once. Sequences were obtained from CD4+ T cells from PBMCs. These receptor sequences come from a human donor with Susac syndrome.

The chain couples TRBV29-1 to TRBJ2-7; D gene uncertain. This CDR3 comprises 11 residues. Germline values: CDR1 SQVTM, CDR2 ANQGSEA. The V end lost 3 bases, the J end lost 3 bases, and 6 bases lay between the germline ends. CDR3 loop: CSVEANYEQYF. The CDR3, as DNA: TGCAGCGTTGAGGCTAACTACGAGCAGTACTTC.

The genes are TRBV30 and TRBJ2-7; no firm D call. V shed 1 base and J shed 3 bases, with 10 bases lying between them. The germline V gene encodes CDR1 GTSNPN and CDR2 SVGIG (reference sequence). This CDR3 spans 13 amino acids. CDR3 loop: CAWSGVVLYEQYF. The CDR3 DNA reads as TGTGCCTGGAGTGGGGTAGTCCTCTACGAGCAGTACTTC.

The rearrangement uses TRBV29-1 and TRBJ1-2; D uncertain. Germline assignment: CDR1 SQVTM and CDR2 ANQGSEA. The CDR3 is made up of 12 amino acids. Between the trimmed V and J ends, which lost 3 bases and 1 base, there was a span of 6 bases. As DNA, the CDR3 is TGCAGCGTTGAGCACAGTAACTATGGCTACACCTTC. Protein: CSVEHSNYGYTF.

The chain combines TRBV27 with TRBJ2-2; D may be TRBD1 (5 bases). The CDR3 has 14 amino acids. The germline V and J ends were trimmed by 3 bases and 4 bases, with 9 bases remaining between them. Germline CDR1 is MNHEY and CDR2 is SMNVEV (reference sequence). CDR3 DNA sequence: TGTGCCAGCAGTTTTAGTAGGGGCACCGGGGAGCTGTTTTTT. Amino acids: CASSFSRGTGELFF.

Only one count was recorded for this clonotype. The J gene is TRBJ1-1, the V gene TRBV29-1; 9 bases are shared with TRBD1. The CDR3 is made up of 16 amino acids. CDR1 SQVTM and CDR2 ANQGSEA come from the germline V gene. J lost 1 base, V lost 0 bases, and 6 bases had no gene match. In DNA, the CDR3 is TGCAGCGTTGAAGATCTTCCGGGACAGGGGAACACTGAAGCTTTCTTT. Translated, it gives CSVEDLPGQGNTEAFF. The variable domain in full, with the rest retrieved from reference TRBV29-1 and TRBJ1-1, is SAVISQKPSRDICQRGTSLTIQCQVDSQVTMMFWYRQQPGQSLTLIATANQGSEATYESGFVIDKFPISRPNLTFSTLTVSNMSPEDSSIYLCSVEDLPGQGNTEAFFGQGTRLTVV.

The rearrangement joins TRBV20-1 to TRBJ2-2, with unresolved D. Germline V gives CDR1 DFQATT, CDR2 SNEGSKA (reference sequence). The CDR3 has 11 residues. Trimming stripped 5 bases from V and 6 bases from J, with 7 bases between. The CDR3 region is CSAFKAGELFF. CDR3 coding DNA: TGCAGTGCTTTTAAAGCCGGGGAGCTGTTTTTT.

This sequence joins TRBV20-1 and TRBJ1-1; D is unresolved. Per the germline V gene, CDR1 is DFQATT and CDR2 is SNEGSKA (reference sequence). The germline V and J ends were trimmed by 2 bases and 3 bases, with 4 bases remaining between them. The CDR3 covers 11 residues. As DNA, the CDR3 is TGCAGTGCTAGATATGACACTGAAGCTTTCTTT. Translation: CSARYDTEAFF.

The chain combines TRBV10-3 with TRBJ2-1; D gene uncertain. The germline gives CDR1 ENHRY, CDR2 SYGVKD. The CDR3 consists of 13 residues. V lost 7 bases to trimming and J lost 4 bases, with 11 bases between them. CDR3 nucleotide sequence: TGTGCCATCATGCAGCAGTTATACAATGAGCAGTTCTTC. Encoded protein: CAIMQQLYNEQFF.

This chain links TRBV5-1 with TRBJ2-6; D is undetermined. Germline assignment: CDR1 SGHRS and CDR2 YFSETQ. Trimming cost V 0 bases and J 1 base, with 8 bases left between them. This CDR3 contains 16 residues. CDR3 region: CASSLGLSSGANVLTF. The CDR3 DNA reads TGCGCCAGCAGCTTGGGACTGAGTTCTGGGGCCAACGTCCTGACTTTC.

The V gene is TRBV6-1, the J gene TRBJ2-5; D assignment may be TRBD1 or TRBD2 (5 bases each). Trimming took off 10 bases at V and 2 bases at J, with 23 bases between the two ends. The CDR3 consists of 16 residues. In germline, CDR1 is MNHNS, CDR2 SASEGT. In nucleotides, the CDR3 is TGTGCCACCTTTCCGGGGCGATTGTATGAGCAAGAGACCCAGTACTTC. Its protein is CATFPGRLYEQETQYF.

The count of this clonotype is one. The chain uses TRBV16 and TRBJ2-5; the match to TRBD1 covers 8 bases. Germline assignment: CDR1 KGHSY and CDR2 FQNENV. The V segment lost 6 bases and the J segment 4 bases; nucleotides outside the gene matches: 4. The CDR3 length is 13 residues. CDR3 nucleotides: TGTGCCAGCAGTCGCGGACAGGGAGAGACCCAGTACTTC. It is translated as CASSRGQGETQYF.

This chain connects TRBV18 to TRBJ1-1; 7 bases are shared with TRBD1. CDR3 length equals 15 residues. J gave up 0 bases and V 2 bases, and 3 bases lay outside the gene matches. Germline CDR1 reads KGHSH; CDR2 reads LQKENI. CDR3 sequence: CASSPAGGMNTEAFF. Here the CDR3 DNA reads TGTGCCAGCTCACCAGCAGGGGGGATGAACACTGAAGCTTTCTTT.

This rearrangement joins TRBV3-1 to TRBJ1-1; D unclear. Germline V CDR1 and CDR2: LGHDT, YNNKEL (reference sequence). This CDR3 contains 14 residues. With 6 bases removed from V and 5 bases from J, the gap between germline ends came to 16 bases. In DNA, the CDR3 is TGTGCCAGCAGTCTCGGAATGGGAGAAACTGAAGCTTTCTTT. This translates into CASSLGMGETEAFF.

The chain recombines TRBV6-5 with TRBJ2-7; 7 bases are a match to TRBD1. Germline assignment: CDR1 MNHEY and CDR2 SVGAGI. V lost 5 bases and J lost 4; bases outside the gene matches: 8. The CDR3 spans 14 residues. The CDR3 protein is CASSQMDRRYEQYF. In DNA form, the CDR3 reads TGTGCCAGCAGTCAAATGGACAGGCGATACGAGCAGTACTTC.

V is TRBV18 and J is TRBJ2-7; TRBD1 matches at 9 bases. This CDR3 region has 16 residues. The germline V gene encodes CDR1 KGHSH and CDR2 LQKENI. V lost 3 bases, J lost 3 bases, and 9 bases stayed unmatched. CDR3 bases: TGTGCCAGCTCACCTCGGGACAGGGTAGCCCACTACGAGCAGTACTTC. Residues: CASSPRDRVAHYEQYF.

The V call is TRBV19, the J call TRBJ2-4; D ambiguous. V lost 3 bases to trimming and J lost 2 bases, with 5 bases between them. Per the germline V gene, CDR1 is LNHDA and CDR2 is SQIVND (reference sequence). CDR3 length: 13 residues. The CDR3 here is CASSINPKNIQYF. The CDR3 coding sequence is TGTGCCAGTAGTATTAACCCCAAAAACATTCAGTACTTC.

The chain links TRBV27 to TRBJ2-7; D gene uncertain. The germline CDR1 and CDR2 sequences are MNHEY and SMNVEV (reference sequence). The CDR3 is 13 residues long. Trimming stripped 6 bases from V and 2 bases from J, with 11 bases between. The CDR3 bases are TGTGCCAGCAGCCTATGGTCTCCCTACGAGCAGTACTTC. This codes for CASSLWSPYEQYF.